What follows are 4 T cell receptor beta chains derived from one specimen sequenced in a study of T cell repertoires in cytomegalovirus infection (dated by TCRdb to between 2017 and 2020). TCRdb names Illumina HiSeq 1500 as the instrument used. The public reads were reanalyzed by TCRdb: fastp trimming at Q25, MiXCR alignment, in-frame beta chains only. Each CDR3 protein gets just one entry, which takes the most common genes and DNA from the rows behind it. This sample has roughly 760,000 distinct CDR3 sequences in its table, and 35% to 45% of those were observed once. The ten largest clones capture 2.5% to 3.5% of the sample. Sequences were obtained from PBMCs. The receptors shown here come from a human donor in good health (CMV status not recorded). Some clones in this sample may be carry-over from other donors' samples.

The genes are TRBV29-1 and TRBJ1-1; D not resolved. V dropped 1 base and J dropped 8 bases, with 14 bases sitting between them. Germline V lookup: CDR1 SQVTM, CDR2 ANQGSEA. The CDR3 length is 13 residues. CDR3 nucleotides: TGCAGCGTTGAAGTTAGTTCGGTCGGGGAAGCTTTCTTT. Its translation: CSVEVSSVGEAFF.

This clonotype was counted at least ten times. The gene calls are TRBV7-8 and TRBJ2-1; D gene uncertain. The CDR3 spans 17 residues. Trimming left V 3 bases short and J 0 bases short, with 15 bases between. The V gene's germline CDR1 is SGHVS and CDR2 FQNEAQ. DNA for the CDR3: TGTGCCAGCAGCTTCTCTGGGTGGGGAAACTCCTACAATGAGCAGTTCTTC. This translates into CASSFSGWGNSYNEQFF. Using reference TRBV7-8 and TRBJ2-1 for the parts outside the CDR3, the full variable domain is GAGVSQSPRYKVAKRGQDVALRCDPISGHVSLFWYQQALGQGPEFLTYFQNEAQLDKSGLPSDRFFAERPEGSVSTLKIQRTQQEDSAVYLCASSFSGWGNSYNEQFFGPGTRLTVL.

The CDR3 DNA follows: TGTGCCAGCAGCCCGGGGACAGGGGAAGACGAGCAGTACTTC. It is translated as CASSPGTGEDEQYF. The J gene is TRBJ2-7, the V gene TRBV7-6; TRBD1 aligns across 10 bases. V dropped 5 bases and J dropped 5; count of bases not matched to a gene: 6. There are 14 residues in the CDR3. Germline CDR1 SGHVS, CDR2 FNYEAQ.

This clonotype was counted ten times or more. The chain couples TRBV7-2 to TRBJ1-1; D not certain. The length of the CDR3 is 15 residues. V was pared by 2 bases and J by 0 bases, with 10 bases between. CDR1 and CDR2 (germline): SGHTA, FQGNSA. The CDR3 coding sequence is TGTGCCAGCAGCTTAATGAGAAAAATGAACACTGAAGCTTTCTTT. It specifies CASSLMRKMNTEAFF.